Listed below are T cell receptor beta chains from one sample, sequenced in a study of blood T cell repertoires in COVID-19. Repertoires were generated with immunoSEQ multiplex PCR, while TCRdb's copy carries only in-frame clones and drops some. The sample carries over 65,000 clones, approximately 83% recorded once. The sample taken for sequencing was peripheral blood. The receptor set was obtained from a human donor in a cohort sampled during active COVID-19. Each CDR3 is given with its conserved first and last residue. Fields, in order: J gene, V gene, CDR3 protein.

J: TRBJ1-4
V: TRBV2
CDR3: CASRSSRTGGGKLFF

J: TRBJ1-2
V: TRBV6-5
CDR3: CASSAGTGIYGYTF

J: TRBJ2-1
V: TRBV6-4
CDR3: CASIRTSEDKQFF

J: TRBJ1-2
V: TRBV27
CDR3: CASTLGGQARYGYTF

J: TRBJ2-7
V: TRBV6-5
CDR3: CASSYSTDLTYEQYF

J: TRBJ1-2
V: TRBV6-5
CDR3: CASSSVGASYGYTF

J: TRBJ1-1
V: TRBV2
CDR3: CASSEKPGVAFF

J: TRBJ2-7
V: TRBV7-2
CDR3: CASTIRPGQVPYEQYF

J: TRBJ1-3
V: TRBV18
CDR3: CASSPPTDRVFF

J: TRBJ2-2
V: TRBV15
CDR3: CATSRGRDRGSGELFF

J: TRBJ1-3
V: TRBV3-1/TRBV3-2
CDR3: CASSPLWGGPIYF

J: TRBJ2-7
V: TRBV4-1
CDR3: CASSQDMQVGREQYF

J: TRBJ1-1
V: TRBV6-6
CDR3: CASSAQGRWTEAFF

J: TRBJ2-5
V: TRBV4-1
CDR3: CASSQESGIAGSYQETQYF

J: TRBJ1-2
V: TRBV10-3
CDR3: CAISEGGAYGYTF

J: TRBJ1-5
V: TRBV7-6
CDR3: CASSLDPGNQPQHF

J: TRBJ2-1
V: TRBV18
CDR3: CASSAGTGVYNEQFF

J: TRBJ2-2
V: TRBV7-2
CDR3: CASSKTGNTGELFF

J: TRBJ1-2
V: TRBV28
CDR3: CASSFGREGYGYTF

J: TRBJ2-7
V: TRBV11-3
CDR3: CASSFPVFYEQYF